This T cell receptor beta chain was recorded in a study of shared clonotypes between healthy human individuals. Study observations and caveats: Sequencing depth was a factor that was expected to affect clonotype sharing among donors.

This clone was counted between two and nine times. Its antigen is unknown. Each sample came from a Caucasian adult donor living in Nashville, Tennessee. The germline V gene has CDR1 LNHNV and CDR2 YYDKDF (reference sequence). This CDR3 is built from 14 residues. The ends lost 8 bases at V and 1 base at J; junction bases unmatched: 7. Libraries were prepared by immunoSEQ multiplex PCR; TCRdb keeps only in-frame clonotypes and omits some of them. The data hold a few million clones, with around nine tenths observed a single time. This chain connects TRBV15 to TRBJ1-1; 7 bases map to TRBD1. The source is a young man in good health. Sample: naive CD4+ T cells sorted from blood. The subset here: CD45RA+ positively selected. CDR3 coding DNA: TGTGCCACCGGGCTCTGGGACAGGAACACTGAAGCTTTCTTT. Amino acid sequence: CATGLWDRNTEAFF.